The 32 T cell receptor beta chains in this list originate from one sample, sequenced in a study of T-cell reconstitution after alpha-beta-depleted transplantation in children. For TCRbeta, the library was prepared with unique molecular identifiers. TCRdb re-called the PCR reads through MiXCR, storing one row per CDR3 protein. The sample holds 230,000 or so distinct CDR3 sequences, around 12% seen once. The source was PBMCs from the stem cell graft donor, collected from the stem cell graft. These receptors all stem from a human donor who donated a stem cell graft to a child with acute lymphoblastic leukemia.

This clonotype was observed at least ten times. The V and J genes are TRBV9 and TRBJ1-2; 8 bases agree with TRBD1. J gave up 5 bases and V 3 bases, and 3 bases lay outside the gene matches. The CDR3 runs 13 residues. Germline assignment: CDR1 SGDLS and CDR2 YYNGEE. CDR3 residues: CASSEGQEYGYTF. For the CDR3, the DNA is TGTGCCAGCAGCGAGGGACAGGAGTATGGCTACACCTTC.

This chain links TRBV4-2 with TRBJ2-7, with TRBD1 as a possible D gene (5 bases). The CDR3 has 16 residues. CDR1 is LGHNA and CDR2 is YNFKEQ in the germline V gene. Trimming stripped 10 bases from V and 2 bases from J, with 24 bases between. CDR3 in DNA: TGTGCCATGAGCCCTTTGCTCGGGCAGGGAACCTACGAGCAGTACTTC. Its translation is CAMSPLLGQGTYEQYF.

Ten or more counts support this clonotype. The chain links TRBV20-1 to TRBJ1-4; the match to TRBD1 covers 9 bases. Germline V CDR1 and CDR2: DFQATT, SNEGSKA (reference sequence). V lost 1 base and J lost 7; bases outside the gene matches: 4. This CDR3 has 14 amino acids. The CDR3: CSARVTGGGEKLFF. CDR3 coding DNA: TGCAGTGCTAGAGTTACAGGGGGCGGTGAAAAACTGTTTTTT.

The chain recombines TRBV7-9 with TRBJ1-1, with D maybe TRBD1 (6 bases). Germline V gives CDR1 SEHNR, CDR2 FQNEAQ (reference sequence). Trimming shortened V by 10 bases and J by 5 bases, and 20 bases separated the two germline ends. This CDR3 has 14 residues. The CDR3 here is CAISPGGRRTEAFF. Written as DNA, the CDR3 is TGTGCCATCTCACCGGGGGGGCGGAGGACTGAAGCTTTCTTT.

There are many counts of this clonotype. The rearrangement joins TRBV20-1 to TRBJ2-5; weak D call: TRBD2 (6 bases). Between the trimmed V and J ends, which lost 7 bases and 0 bases, there was a span of 12 bases. Germline loops: CDR1 DFQATT, CDR2 SNEGSKA (reference sequence). This CDR3 is built from 13 residues. CDR3 protein: CSDLSSDQETQYF. DNA for the CDR3: TGCAGTGACCTGTCTAGCGACCAAGAGACCCAGTACTTC.

This clonotype was recorded at least ten times. The genes are TRBV9 and TRBJ2-3, with 9 bases fitting TRBD1. The CDR3 totals 18 residues. Germline CDR1 reads SGDLS; CDR2 reads YYNGEE. Trimming took 0 bases from V and 1 from J; bases not matched to a gene: 9. CDR3: CASSVGDRAPRGTDTQYF. The CDR3 region has the DNA TGTGCCAGCAGCGTAGGGGACAGGGCACCCCGGGGCACAGATACGCAGTATTTT.

At least ten counts were recorded for this clonotype. The chain uses TRBV5-1 and TRBJ2-2, with 7 bases fitting TRBD1. This CDR3 spans 14 amino acids. V lost 2 bases to trimming and J lost 5 bases; unmatched junction nucleotides: 3. Germline CDR1 and CDR2: SGHRS and YFSETQ. The CDR3 region has the DNA TGCGCCAGCAGCTTCGGACAGGCTACCGGGGAGCTGTTTTTT. It yields the protein CASSFGQATGELFF.

This clonotype was recorded at least ten times. The chain carries TRBV30 and TRBJ2-2, with 7 bases aligning to TRBD1. The CDR3 is 16 amino acids. J gave up 0 bases and V 3 bases, and 7 bases lay outside the gene matches. The germline CDR1 and CDR2 sequences are GTSNPN and SVGIG (reference sequence). The CDR3 DNA sequence: TGTGCCTGGAGGAGGACAGGCGTTTCGAACACCGGGGAGCTGTTTTTT. Protein product: CAWRRTGVSNTGELFF.

This clonotype has ten or more counts. The chain employs TRBV11-2 and TRBJ1-2, with D tentatively TRBD1 (6 bases). Germline CDR1 SGHAT, CDR2 FQNNGV. Trimming removed 1 base from V and 4 bases from J, with 13 bases in between. The CDR3 totals 15 residues. CDR3 nucleotide sequence: TGTGCCAGCAGCTTAGGTCTGGGGGGCGGCTATGGCTACACCTTC. Protein: CASSLGLGGGYGYTF. The full variable domain, with the rest looked up from reference TRBV11-2 and TRBJ1-2, is EAGVAQSPRYKIIEKRQSVAFWCNPISGHATLYWYQQILGQGPKLLIQFQNNGVVDDSQLPKDRFSAERLKGVDSTLKIQPAKLEDSAVYLCASSLGLGGGYGYTFGSGTRLTVV.

The rearrangement uses TRBV7-2 and TRBJ2-1; 10 bases line up with TRBD2. CDR1 is SGHTA and CDR2 is FQGNSA in the germline V gene. The CDR3 extends over 15 amino acids. V lost 5 bases, J lost 12 bases, and 13 bases stayed unmatched. The CDR3 loop reads CASSDIAGGPVGQFF. The CDR3 DNA follows: TGTGCCAGCAGCGACATAGCGGGAGGTCCAGTAGGGCAGTTCTTC.

This rearrangement joins TRBV19 to TRBJ2-2, with TRBD1 identical over 9 bases. V gave up 4 bases and J gave up 2 bases; unmatched junction bases: 5. The CDR3 has 16 amino acids. CDR1 is LNHDA, CDR2 SQIVND, per germline (reference sequence). The CDR3 coding sequence is TGTGCCAGTAGTAGGACGGGACAGGGTAACACCGGGGAGCTGTTTTTT. Encoded protein: CASSRTGQGNTGELFF. Full variable domain (outside the CDR3, taken from reference TRBV19 and TRBJ2-2): DGGITQSPKYLFRKEGQNVTLSCEQNLNHDAMYWYRQDPGQGLRLIYYSQIVNDFQKGDIAEGYSVSREKKESFPLTVTSAQKNPTAFYLCASSRTGQGNTGELFFGEGSRLTVL.

This clonotype has just a few counts. This chain uses TRBV18 with TRBJ2-5; 7 bases agree with TRBD1. Unmatched junction bases numbered 7, after V lost 5 bases and J lost 4 bases. The CDR3 spans 14 residues. Germline V gene sequence: CDR1 KGHSH, CDR2 LQKENI. The CDR3 loop is CASSSSGGRETQYF. The CDR3 DNA reads TGTGCCAGCTCATCTTCAGGGGGACGAGAGACCCAGTACTTC.

This clonotype was counted ten times or more. The rearrangement uses TRBV24-1 and TRBJ2-1; 11 bases map to TRBD2. The V segment lost 5 bases and the J segment 7 bases; nucleotides outside the gene matches: 6. Germline V gene lookup returns CDR1 KGHDR and CDR2 SFDVKD. CDR3 length equals 15 residues. CDR3 sequence (DNA): TGTGCCACCAGTGGTAGCGGGGGGGCTGGGAATGAGCAGTTCTTC. It codes for CATSGSGGAGNEQFF.

This sequence joins TRBV5-1 and TRBJ2-1; 10 bases fit TRBD2. The germline CDR1 and CDR2 sequences are SGHRS and YFSETQ. The CDR3 runs to 19 residues. The V and J ends lost 3 bases and 0 bases, in that order; junction bases with no gene match: 12. CDR3 residues: CASSSRGAGGSSSYNEQFF. Here the CDR3 DNA reads TGCGCCAGCAGCTCCCGAGGAGCGGGGGGGTCCAGCTCCTACAATGAGCAGTTCTTC. Full variable domain (rest looked up from reference TRBV5-1 and TRBJ2-1): KAGVTQTPRYLIKTRGQQVTLSCSPISGHRSVSWYQQTPGQGLQFLFEYFSETQRNKGNFPGRFSGRQFSNSRSEMNVSTLELGDSALYLCASSSRGAGGSSSYNEQFFGPGTRLTVL.

Ten or more counts support this clonotype. The genes are TRBV7-2 and TRBJ2-2; tentatively, D is TRBD2 (5 bases). V gave up 5 bases and J gave up 5 bases, with 9 bases separating them. This CDR3 has 13 amino acids. CDR1 SGHTA and CDR2 FQGNSA come from the germline V gene. CDR3 nucleotides: TGTGCCAGCAGCCCGGGGTGGACCGGGGAGCTGTTTTTT. The encoded protein is CASSPGWTGELFF.

This clonotype was seen many times. The gene calls are TRBV12-3 or TRBV12-4 and TRBJ1-2; TRBD1 matches 8 bases. V lost 6 bases to trimming and J lost 4 bases; unmatched junction nucleotides: 4. The CDR3 runs to 13 residues. The DNA of the CDR3 is TGTGCCAGCAGCTACACAGGGGGCTATGGCTACACCTTC. It is translated as CASSYTGGYGYTF.

This clonotype occurred many times. The chain uses TRBV12-3 or TRBV12-4 and TRBJ2-5, with D tentatively TRBD2 (6 bases). The CDR3 sequence is 14 residues long. The V and J ends lost 7 bases and 1 base respectively, with 13 bases between them. The CDR3 coding sequence is TGTGCCAGCATCCGGGACTCCGCCCAAGAGACCCAGTACTTC. It yields the protein CASIRDSAQETQYF.

This clonotype showed up many times. The chain is built from TRBV10-3 and TRBJ2-7; 11 bases fit TRBD1. The V segment lost 6 bases and the J segment 5 bases; nucleotides outside the gene matches: 3. Germline V gives CDR1 ENHRY, CDR2 SYGVKD. CDR3 length equals 13 residues. DNA of the CDR3: TGTGCCATCAGAGGACAGGGGGCCGACGAGCAGTACTTC. Its protein is CAIRGQGADEQYF.

This clonotype was counted many times. This CDR3 reads CASSLAQGSGANVLTF. The CDR3 nucleotides are TGCGCCAGCAGCTTGGCACAGGGGTCTGGGGCCAACGTCCTGACTTTC. This sequence joins TRBV5-1 and TRBJ2-6, with 7 bases identical to TRBD1. CDR3 size: 16 residues. The ends lost 0 bases at V and 1 base at J; junction bases unmatched: 1. CDR1 SGHRS and CDR2 YFSETQ come from the germline V gene.

This clonotype was counted at least ten times. The CDR3 sequence: CSAPPLGSLTQYF. CDR3 nucleotides: TGCAGTGCTCCTCCCCTCGGCAGCCTGACCCAGTACTTC. V gene TRBV20-1 combines with J gene TRBJ2-5; D unclear. Per germline, CDR1 DFQATT and CDR2 SNEGSKA (reference sequence). Trimming took off 5 bases at V and 7 bases at J, with 17 bases between the two ends. The CDR3 sequence is 13 residues long.

At least ten counts were recorded for this clonotype. The chain uses TRBV7-2 and TRBJ1-2; the D gene is possibly TRBD1 (5 bases). The CDR3 covers 14 residues. Germline V gives CDR1 SGHTA, CDR2 FQGNSA. Trimming pared 5 bases from V and 3 bases from J, leaving 13 bases between. CDR3 bases: TGTGCCAGCAGCCAGGGACCTATCTACTATGGCTACACCTTC. It yields the protein CASSQGPIYYGYTF.

This clonotype showed up many times. The chain employs TRBV12-3 or TRBV12-4 and TRBJ2-2; D uncertain. The length of the CDR3 is 12 residues. V was pared by 3 bases and J by 6 bases, with 5 bases between. CDR3 sequence reads: CASSFMSGELFF. The DNA for the CDR3 is TGTGCCAGCAGTTTTATGTCCGGGGAGCTGTTTTTT.

This clonotype was detected many times. The chain uses TRBV28 and TRBJ2-7; D is possibly TRBD1 or TRBD2 (7 bases each). The CDR3 has 16 residues. Germline V CDR1 and CDR2: MDHEN, SYDVKM. V gave up 6 bases and J gave up 6 bases, with 24 bases separating them. DNA of the CDR3: TGTGCCAGCAGCCCGTACAGGGGAGCGGGATTAACCGAGCAGTACTTC. Encoded protein: CASSPYRGAGLTEQYF.

This chain joins TRBV7-8 and TRBJ1-5; D gene uncertain. The CDR3 length is 13 residues. Trimming took 1 base from V and 6 from J, leaving 7 bases between them. CDR1 is SGHVS and CDR2 is FQNEAQ in the germline V gene. CDR3 nucleotide sequence: TGTGCCAGCAGCTTAGACAGTAGTCAGCCCCAGCATTTT. Protein product: CASSLDSSQPQHF. The whole variable domain, filled in from reference TRBV7-8 and TRBJ1-5, reads GAGVSQSPRYKVAKRGQDVALRCDPISGHVSLFWYQQALGQGPEFLTYFQNEAQLDKSGLPSDRFFAERPEGSVSTLKIQRTQQEDSAVYLCASSLDSSQPQHFGDGTRLSIL.

This clonotype was observed at least ten times. The V and J genes are TRBV7-2 and TRBJ2-7, with D tentatively TRBD2 (5 bases). From germline, CDR1 is SGHTA and CDR2 FQGNSA. This CDR3 contains 14 residues. Trimming pared 1 base from V and 3 bases from J, leaving 10 bases between. The CDR3 DNA reads as TGTGCCAGCAGCTTAGTGCCGGGGAACTACGAGCAGTACTTC. Translated, it gives CASSLVPGNYEQYF.

The chain uses TRBV4-1 and TRBJ2-7, with 10 nucleotides matching TRBD1. This CDR3 has 16 residues. Germline V gives CDR1 MGHRA, CDR2 YSYEKL. V was clipped by 2 bases and J by 1 base; unmatched bases: 5. The CDR3 protein is CASSQNPGQGSYEQYF. CDR3 DNA: TGCGCCAGCAGCCAAAACCCGGGACAGGGGTCCTACGAGCAGTACTTC.

The V call is TRBV9, the J call TRBJ1-1, with D perhaps matching TRBD1 (6 bases). CDR1 and CDR2 from the germline V gene are SGDLS and YYNGEE. The CDR3 has 15 amino acids. Trimming took 0 bases from V and 5 from J, leaving 14 bases between them. CDR3 coding DNA: TGTGCCAGCAGCGTAGGACCAGGGGCATGGACTGAAGCTTTCTTT. Protein product: CASSVGPGAWTEAFF.

This clonotype appeared many times. This chain links TRBV10-3 with TRBJ1-4, with a weak D call TRBD1 (6 bases). V was clipped by 2 bases and J by 3 bases, with 13 bases between them. CDR1 and CDR2 from the germline V gene are ENHRY and SYGVKD. CDR3 length: 16 amino acids. In DNA, the CDR3 is TGTGCCATCAGTGAGGGTGACAGGCGGGCTAATGAAAAACTGTTTTTT. Its translation: CAISEGDRRANEKLFF.

V and J are TRBV27 and TRBJ2-7; the D call may be TRBD1 or TRBD2 (6 bases each). Trimming took off 3 bases at V and 4 bases at J, with 13 bases between the two ends. This CDR3 contains 14 residues. CDR1 and CDR2 (germline): MNHEY, SMNVEV (reference sequence). The chain's CDR3 is CASSLAGHLYEQYF. The CDR3 DNA sequence: TGTGCCAGCAGTTTGGCGGGACACTTATACGAGCAGTACTTC.

This clonotype was seen at least ten times. The V call is TRBV29-1, the J call TRBJ2-5; tentatively, D is TRBD2 (6 bases). Germline V gives CDR1 SQVTM, CDR2 ANQGSEA. With 2 bases removed from V and 5 bases from J, the gap between germline ends came to 12 bases. The CDR3 length is 13 residues. This CDR3 is CSVETGEEETQYF. The CDR3 nucleotides are TGCAGCGTTGAAACGGGGGAGGAGGAGACCCAGTACTTC.

This clonotype was counted many times. The chain uses TRBV6-5 and TRBJ2-3; perhaps TRBD2 as D (6 bases). Germline loops: CDR1 MNHEY, CDR2 SVGAGI. The CDR3 consists of 15 residues. The V gene lost 2 bases and the J gene lost 1 base, with 10 bases spanning the gap. CDR3 nucleotide sequence: TGTGCCAGCAGTTACGGAGGGTCTCGCACAGATACGCAGTATTTT. Encoded protein: CASSYGGSRTDTQYF.

The sample holds many counts of this clonotype. The chain recombines TRBV6-2 or TRBV6-3 with TRBJ1-6; D is unclear. With 6 bases removed from V and 2 bases from J, the gap between germline ends came to 11 bases. Germline V gene sequence: CDR1 MNHEY, CDR2 SVGEGT. The CDR3 has 15 residues. In DNA form, the CDR3 reads TGTGCCAGCAGACACGACGGAGCCTATAATTCACCCCTCCACTTT. Protein sequence: CASRHDGAYNSPLHF.